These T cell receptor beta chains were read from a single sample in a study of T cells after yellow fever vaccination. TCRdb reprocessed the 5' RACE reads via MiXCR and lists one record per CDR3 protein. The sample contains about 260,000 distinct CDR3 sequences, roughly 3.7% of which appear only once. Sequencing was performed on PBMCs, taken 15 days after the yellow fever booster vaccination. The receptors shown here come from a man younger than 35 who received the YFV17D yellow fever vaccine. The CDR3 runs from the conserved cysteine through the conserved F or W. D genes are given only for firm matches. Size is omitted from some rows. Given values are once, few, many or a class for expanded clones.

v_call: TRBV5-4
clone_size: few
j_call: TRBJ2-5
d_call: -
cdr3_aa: CASSVMPQETQYF
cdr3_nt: TGTGCCAGCAGCGTAATGCCCCAAGAGACCCAGTACTTC

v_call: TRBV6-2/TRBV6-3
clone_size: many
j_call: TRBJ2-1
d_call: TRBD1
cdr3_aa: CASSRDRLHNEQFF
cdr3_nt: TGTGCCAGCAGCCGGGACAGGCTCCACAATGAGCAGTTCTTC

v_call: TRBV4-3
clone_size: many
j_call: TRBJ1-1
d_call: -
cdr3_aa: CASSQERMNTEAFF
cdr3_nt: TGCGCCAGCAGCCAAGAACGGATGAACACTGAAGCTTTCTTT

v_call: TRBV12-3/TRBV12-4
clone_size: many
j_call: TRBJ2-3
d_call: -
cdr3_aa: CASSPLGGRYADTQYF
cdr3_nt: TGTGCCAGCAGTCCACTCGGGGGCCGATATGCAGATACGCAGTATTTT

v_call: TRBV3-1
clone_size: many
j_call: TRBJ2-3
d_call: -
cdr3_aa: CASSQVLGGPTDTQYF
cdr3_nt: TGTGCCAGCAGCCAAGTACTCGGCGGCCCCACAGATACGCAGTATTTT

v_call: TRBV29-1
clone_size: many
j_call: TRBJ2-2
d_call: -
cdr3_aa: CSEFPQGVGGELFF
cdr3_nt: TGCAGCGAGTTCCCGCAGGGAGTAGGGGGGGAGCTGTTTTTT

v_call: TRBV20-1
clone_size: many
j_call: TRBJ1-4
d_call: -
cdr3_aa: CSAEATTNEKLFF
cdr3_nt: TGCAGTGCCGAGGCTACAACTAATGAAAAACTGTTTTTT

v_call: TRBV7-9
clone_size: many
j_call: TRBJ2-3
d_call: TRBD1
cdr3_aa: CASSLPRQGPHTDTQYF
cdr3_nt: TGTGCCAGCAGCTTACCTCGACAGGGCCCCCACACAGATACGCAGTATTTT

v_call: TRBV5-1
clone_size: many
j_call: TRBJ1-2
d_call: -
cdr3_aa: CASSLEGSNYGYTF
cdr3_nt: TGCGCCAGCAGCTTGGAAGGGTCTAACTATGGCTACACCTTC

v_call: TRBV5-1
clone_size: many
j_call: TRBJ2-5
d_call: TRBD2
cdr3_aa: CASSLQSRAVLAGIETQYF
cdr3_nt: TGCGCCAGCAGCTTACAGTCCAGGGCGGTACTAGCGGGGATTGAGACCCAGTACTTC

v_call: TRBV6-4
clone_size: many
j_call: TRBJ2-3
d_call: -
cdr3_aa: CASSAGSTDTQYF
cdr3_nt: TGTGCCAGCAGTGCGGGGAGCACAGATACGCAGTATTTT

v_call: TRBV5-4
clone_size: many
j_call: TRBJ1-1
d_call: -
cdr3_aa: CASSRGQNTEAFF
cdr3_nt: TGTGCCAGCAGCCGAGGACAGAACACTGAAGCTTTCTTT

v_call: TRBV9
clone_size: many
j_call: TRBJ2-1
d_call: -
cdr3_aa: CASSVEGDGYNEQFF
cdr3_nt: TGTGCCAGCAGCGTAGAGGGGGATGGCTACAATGAGCAGTTCTTC

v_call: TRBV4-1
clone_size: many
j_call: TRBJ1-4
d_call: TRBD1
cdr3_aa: CASSQENRGFEKLFF
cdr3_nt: TGCGCCAGCAGCCAAGAAAACAGGGGTTTTGAAAAACTGTTTTTT

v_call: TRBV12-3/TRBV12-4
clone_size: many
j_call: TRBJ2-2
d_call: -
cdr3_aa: CASSQGQWDPGELFF
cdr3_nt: TGTGCCAGCAGTCAGGGGCAGTGGGATCCCGGGGAGCTGTTTTTT

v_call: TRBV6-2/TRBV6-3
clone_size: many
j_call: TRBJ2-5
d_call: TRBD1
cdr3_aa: CASLDRGRVETQYF
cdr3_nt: TGTGCCAGCCTCGACAGGGGGCGCGTGGAGACCCAGTACTTC

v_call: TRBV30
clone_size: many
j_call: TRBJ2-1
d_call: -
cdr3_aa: CAYAGPSYNEQFF
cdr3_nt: TGTGCCTACGCGGGGCCCTCATACAATGAGCAGTTCTTC

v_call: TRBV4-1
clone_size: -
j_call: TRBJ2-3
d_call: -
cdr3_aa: CASSQGVSPSTDTQYF
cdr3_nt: TGCGCCAGCAGCCAAGGAGTATCTCCTAGCACAGATACGCAGTATTTT

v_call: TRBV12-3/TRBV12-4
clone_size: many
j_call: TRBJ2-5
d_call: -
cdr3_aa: CASAKRGNQETQYF
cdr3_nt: TGTGCCAGCGCTAAGAGGGGCAACCAAGAGACCCAGTACTTC

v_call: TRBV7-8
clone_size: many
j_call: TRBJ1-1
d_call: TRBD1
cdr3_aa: CASSRDRGANTEAFF
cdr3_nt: TGTGCCAGCAGCCGGGACAGGGGGGCGAACACTGAAGCTTTCTTT

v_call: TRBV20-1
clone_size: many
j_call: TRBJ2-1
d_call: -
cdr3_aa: CSARTGAAFYNEQFF
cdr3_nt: TGCAGTGCCCGCACGGGAGCGGCCTTCTACAATGAGCAGTTCTTC

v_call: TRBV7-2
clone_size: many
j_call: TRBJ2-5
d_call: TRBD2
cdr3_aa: CASSLALRAGGKETQYF
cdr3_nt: TGTGCCAGCAGCTTAGCCCTTAGGGCGGGGGGGAAAGAGACCCAGTACTTC

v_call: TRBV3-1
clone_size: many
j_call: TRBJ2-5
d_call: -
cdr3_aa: CASSQRNRETQYF
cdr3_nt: TGTGCCAGCAGCCAACGGAACCGGGAGACCCAGTACTTC

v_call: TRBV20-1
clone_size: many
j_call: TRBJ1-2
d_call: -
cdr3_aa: CSASLPPFGYTF
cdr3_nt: TGCAGTGCTAGTCTGCCCCCTTTTGGCTACACCTTC

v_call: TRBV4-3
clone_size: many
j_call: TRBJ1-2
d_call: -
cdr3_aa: CASSQGTSVYGYTF
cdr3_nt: TGCGCCAGCAGCCAAGGGACATCAGTTTATGGCTACACCTTC

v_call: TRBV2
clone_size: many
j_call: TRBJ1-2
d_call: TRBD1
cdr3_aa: CASSRQGAPWGYTF
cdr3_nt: TGTGCCAGCAGTCGACAGGGCGCTCCTTGGGGCTACACCTTC

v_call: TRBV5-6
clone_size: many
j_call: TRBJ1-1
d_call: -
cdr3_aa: CASSFDRGGTEAFF
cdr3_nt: TGTGCCAGCAGCTTCGACCGTGGCGGCACTGAAGCTTTCTTT

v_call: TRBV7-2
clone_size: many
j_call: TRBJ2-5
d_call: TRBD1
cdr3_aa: CASSSERYGQGQGETQYF
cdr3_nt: TGTGCCAGCAGCTCCGAACGCTACGGACAGGGGCAGGGAGAGACCCAGTACTTC

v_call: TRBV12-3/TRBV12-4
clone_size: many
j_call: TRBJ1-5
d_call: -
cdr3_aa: CASSTPWEGGMVQPQHF
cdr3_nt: TGTGCCAGCAGTACGCCGTGGGAAGGGGGGATGGTTCAGCCCCAGCATTTT

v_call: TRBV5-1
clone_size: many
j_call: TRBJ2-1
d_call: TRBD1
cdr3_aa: CASSQTGGSYNEQFF
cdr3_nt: TGCGCCAGCAGCCAGACAGGGGGGTCCTACAATGAGCAGTTCTTC

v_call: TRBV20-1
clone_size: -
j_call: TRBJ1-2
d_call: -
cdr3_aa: CSARDPKSGYGYTF
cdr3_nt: TGCAGTGCTAGAGATCCCAAATCGGGCTATGGCTACACCTTC

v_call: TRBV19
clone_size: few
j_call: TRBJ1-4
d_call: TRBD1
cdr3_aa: CASSQPGTGTAMEEKLFF
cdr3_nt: TGTGCCAGTAGTCAACCCGGGACAGGGACCGCTATGGAGGAAAAACTGTTTTTT

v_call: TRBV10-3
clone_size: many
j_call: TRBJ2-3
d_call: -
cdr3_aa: CAISESILDPRYF
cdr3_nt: TGTGCCATCAGTGAGTCGATTCTGGACCCCAGGTATTTT

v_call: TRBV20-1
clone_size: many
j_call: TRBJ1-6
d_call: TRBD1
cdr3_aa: CSATTAGTGRSPLHF
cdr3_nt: TGCAGTGCTACTACAGCCGGGACAGGGCGCTCACCCCTCCACTTT

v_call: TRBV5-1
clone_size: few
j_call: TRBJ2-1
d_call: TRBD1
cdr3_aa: CASSRSWDRAYNEQFF
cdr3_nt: TGCGCCAGCAGCCGGAGCTGGGACAGGGCCTACAATGAGCAGTTCTTC

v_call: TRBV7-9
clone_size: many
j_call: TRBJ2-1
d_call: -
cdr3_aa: CASSQNRVSYNEQFF
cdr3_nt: TGTGCCAGCAGCCAAAACAGGGTCTCCTACAATGAGCAGTTCTTC

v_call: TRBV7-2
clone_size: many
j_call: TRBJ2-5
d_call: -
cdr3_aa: CASSFQGETQYF
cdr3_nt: TGTGCCAGCAGCTTTCAGGGGGAGACCCAGTACTTC

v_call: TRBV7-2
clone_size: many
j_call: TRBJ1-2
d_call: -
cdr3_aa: CASSFFYGYTF
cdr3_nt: TGTGCCAGCAGCTTCTTTTATGGCTACACCTTC

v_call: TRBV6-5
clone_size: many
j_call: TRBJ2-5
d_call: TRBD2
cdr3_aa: CASSHKTSGPTQYF
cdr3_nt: TGTGCCAGCAGCCATAAGACTAGCGGGCCCACTCAGTACTTC

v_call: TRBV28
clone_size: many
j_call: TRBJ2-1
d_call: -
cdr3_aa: CASRLTGLNSYNEQFF
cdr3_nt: TGTGCCAGCAGGCTTACAGGACTGAACTCCTACAATGAGCAGTTCTTC